Following are 13 T cell receptor beta chains from one sample sequenced in a study of blood T cell repertoires in COVID-19. Data came from immunoSEQ multiplex PCR; TCRdb stores just in-frame clones and leaves some out. This table has just under 50,000 clones, around 88% appearing once. The sample was peripheral blood. These receptors were taken from a human donor in a cohort sampled during active COVID-19.

This clone was counted a single time. CDR3 amino acids: CASSKIMRLAGGPVGPDTQYF. DNA for the CDR3: TGTGCCAGCAGCAAAATTATGCGACTAGCGGGAGGGCCGGTCGGCCCAGATACGCAGTATTTT. This sequence joins TRBV21-1 and TRBJ2-3; the table gives TRBD2 as D, unverified against the DNA. TRBV21-1 is tagged as a pseudogene. The CDR3 is made up of 21 amino acids.

V and J are TRBV29-1 and TRBJ2-2, with 10 bases that match TRBD2. V lost 3 bases to trimming and J lost 7 bases; unmatched junction nucleotides: 5. The germline V gene encodes CDR1 SQVTM and CDR2 ANQGSEA. The CDR3 covers 14 residues. The CDR3: CSVDLAGVDGELFF. The CDR3 DNA follows: TGCAGCGTTGATCTAGCGGGAGTCGACGGGGAGCTGTTTTTT.

The CDR3 loop reads CASSARDRGPGANVLTF. CDR3 in DNA: TGTGCCAGCAGTGCCCGGGACAGGGGGCCTGGGGCCAACGTCCTGACTTTC. The rearrangement links TRBV6-1 to TRBJ2-6; TRBD1 matches 12 bases. The germline V gene encodes CDR1 MNHNS and CDR2 SASEGT. The CDR3 spans 17 residues. Germline trimming cut 4 bases from V and 2 bases from J; bases unmatched to any gene: 3.

This CDR3 reads CASSQRKVANTDTQYF. CDR3 bases: TGCGCCAGCTCCCAAAGGAAGGTAGCTAACACAGATACGCAGTATTTT. The chain uses TRBV5-1 and TRBJ2-3; D gene ambiguous. Trimming stripped 7 bases from V and 2 bases from J, with 20 bases between. Germline V gene data show CDR1 as SGHRS and CDR2 as YFSETQ. This CDR3 contains 16 residues.

This clone showed up just a few times. CDR3 region: CASSLAIQGSPLHF. In nucleotides, the CDR3 is TGTGCCAGCAGCTTAGCGATCCAGGGCTCACCCCTCCACTTT. The chain uses TRBV7-9 and TRBJ1-6, with a tentative D call TRBD1 (5 bases). Trimming left V 0 bases short and J 10 bases short, with 10 bases between. CDR1 and CDR2 from the germline V gene are SEHNR and FQNEAQ (reference sequence). This CDR3 region has 14 residues.

V gene TRBV15 combines with J gene TRBJ2-6, with a possible D match to TRBD1 (6 bases). The CDR3 is 17 residues long. Deletions cut 1 base from V and 0 bases from J, with 10 bases between. The germline V gene has CDR1 LNHNV and CDR2 YYDKDF (reference sequence). CDR3: CATSRGTDSSGANVLTF. Here the CDR3 DNA reads TGTGCCACCAGCAGAGGGACAGACTCCTCTGGGGCCAACGTCCTGACTTTC.

The chain has TRBV7-7 and TRBJ2-1; D unclear. This CDR3 comprises 16 residues. Trimming pared 5 bases from V and 0 bases from J, leaving 14 bases between. CDR1 is SSHAT, CDR2 FNYEAQ, per germline (reference sequence). The CDR3 DNA is TGTGCCAGCAGCCCAACCCCCCTAGACTCCTACAATGAGCAGTTCTTC. It translates to CASSPTPLDSYNEQFF.

This clone appeared a single time. The chain joins TRBV29-1 to TRBJ2-7, with D possibly TRBD1 on 5 matching bases. This CDR3 region has 12 residues. Between the trimmed V and J ends, which lost 7 bases and 0 bases, there was a span of 10 bases. Germline V gene sequence: CDR1 SQVTM, CDR2 ANQGSEA. CDR3 residues: CSGAQGSYEQYF. The DNA of the CDR3 is TGCAGCGGCGCCCAGGGCTCCTACGAGCAGTACTTC.

This chain connects TRBV2 to TRBJ2-1; tentatively, D is TRBD2 (5 bases). The V and J ends lost 6 bases and 6 bases respectively, with 12 bases between them. The CDR3 runs 13 residues. Germline V lookup: CDR1 SNHLY, CDR2 FYNNEI. In DNA form, the CDR3 reads TGTGCCAGCAGCGCGGGCCGAGTCAATGAGCAGTTCTTC. Translation gives CASSAGRVNEQFF. Using reference TRBV2 and TRBJ2-1 for the parts outside the CDR3, the full variable domain is EPEVTQTPSHQVTQMGQEVILRCVPISNHLYFYWYRQILGQKVEFLVSFYNNEISEKSEIFDDQFSVERPDGSNFTLKIRSTKLEDSAMYFCASSAGRVNEQFFGPGTRLTVL.

J is TRBJ2-7 and V is TRBV5-4; tentative D call: TRBD1 (5 bases). There are 13 residues in the CDR3. Between the trimmed V and J ends, which lost 1 base and 1 base, there was a span of 6 bases. Germline V lookup: CDR1 SGHNT, CDR2 YYREEE (reference sequence). The CDR3 coding sequence is TGTGCCAGCAGCTTGAGGGGTTCCTACGAGCAGTACTTC. Its protein is CASSLRGSYEQYF.

The chain carries TRBV5-1 and TRBJ1-1; TRBD1 agrees at 8 bases. This CDR3 has 13 residues. CDR1 SGHRS and CDR2 YFSETQ come from the germline V gene. V lost 0 bases to trimming and J lost 7 bases; unmatched junction nucleotides: 2. In nucleotides, the CDR3 is TGCGCCAGCAGCTTGGCAGGGGGCAATGAAGCTTTCTTT. This codes for CASSLAGGNEAFF.

The chain employs TRBV7-2 and TRBJ1-1; TRBD1 agrees at 8 bases. With 1 base clipped from V and 5 bases from J, the junction kept 12 bases outside the gene matches. The CDR3 has 17 amino acids. In germline, CDR1 is SGHTA, CDR2 FQGNSA. Here the CDR3 reads CASSLVAGGASGTEAFF. DNA for the CDR3: TGTGCCAGCAGCTTAGTTGCAGGGGGCGCATCGGGTACTGAAGCTTTCTTT.

The gene calls are TRBV18 and TRBJ2-5, with TRBD2 identical over 7 bases. Trimming removed 2 bases from V and 5 bases from J; junction bases left unmatched: 11. The CDR3 has 16 amino acids. CDR1 and CDR2 from the germline V gene are KGHSH and LQKENI. Written as DNA, the CDR3 is TGTGCCAGCTCACCAAGGGAGGGAGTCCCCACGGAGACCCAGTACTTC. It codes for CASSPREGVPTETQYF.